This T cell receptor (beta chain) emerged from a study of T-cell reconstitution after alpha-beta-depleted transplantation in children listed by TCRdb under 2016. About the study as a whole: T-cell immune reconstitution after TCRalphabeta/CD19-depleted allogeneic hematopoietic cell transplantation in children was quantitatively tracked in the study by means of TCR repertoire profiling. Paper-wide results and their limitations: The frequencies of hyperexpanded clones fell over the following months, and after one year, T-cell counts and TCRbeta diversity were mostly attributed to newly produced T cells. Apparently early alphabetaT-cell count recovery about two months after transplant reportedly relied on only several hundred rapidly expanded clones derived from non-depleted graft cells. The high TCRbeta diversity at day 60 in some patients was ascribed to recipient T cells and intrathymic progenitors that had survived conditioning.

Libraries were constructed by PCR. Sequencing used an Illumina HiSeq 2500. Molecular barcoding was employed in the preparation of TCR libraries, with unique molecular identifiers being used to normalize TCRbeta repertoire quantification. Using fastp trimming at Q25 and MiXCR clonotype assembly, TCRdb reanalyzed the public sequencing data and kept in-frame beta chains. Here each entry gathers all rows of one CDR3 protein and keeps the most common genes and DNA. Counted in this sample were 900,000 or so distinct CDR3 sequences; roughly 15% of them appeared once. Of the sample, around 4.5% is held by the ten largest clones. Only a few counts were recorded for this clonotype. What antigen it recognizes has not been identified. Qualities for individual bases were not recorded, and no much larger clone is one base off. The CDR3 runs 16 amino acids, cysteine and phenylalanine included. The CDR3 DNA has 48 bases and is translated from base 1. Compared with germline, V lacks 0 bases and J lacks 1 base; bases without a gene match: 4. The CDR1 and CDR2 encoded by the germline V gene (reference sequence) are PRHDT and FYEKMQ.

This sample's treatment or condition label indicates: allogeneic hematopoietic cell transplantation with graft depleted of TCRalphabeta T cells and CD19 B cells. The transplant recipients were children given TCRalphabeta/CD19-depleted allogeneic hematopoietic cell grafts. The sample in question was PBMCs, mostly from graft donor cells, obtained 360 days after TCRalphabeta/CD19-depleted stem cell transplant. The TCR originated in a male patient younger than 18 who had a stem cell transplant for acute lymphoblastic leukemia, so the T cells may come from the graft donor. The chain was built from TRBV13 and TRBJ2-7; TRBD2 matches 9 bases in the middle. CDR3 protein: CASSLGGSGRSYEQYF. The DNA sequence is TGTGCCAGCAGCTTAGGTGGAAGCGGGAGGTCCTACGAGCAGTACTTC.